This T cell receptor beta chain was captured by sequencing in a study of T cell responses to AZD1222 COVID-19 vaccine. The CDR3 length is 17 residues. The ends were cut back, 5 bases at V and 0 bases at J, with 17 bases in the middle. Germline lookup yields CDR1 MDHEN and CDR2 SYDVKM. In this sample, this clone is medium-sized. This table comes from immunoSEQ multiplex PCR, and its TCRdb copy is limited to in-frame clones, with some not included. Of 150,000 to 180,000 clones listed, about nine tenths are singletons. The sample consisted of peripheral blood, taken on day 0 of MenACWY control vaccination. The clonotype originates from an adult in good health. This rearrangement joins TRBV28 to TRBJ1-5; D perhaps matches TRBD1 (5 bases). In DNA form, the CDR3 reads TGTGCCAGCAGTGGGGGAAGTTCCCCATATAGCAATCAGCCCCAGCATTTT. Its translation: CASSGGSSPYSNQPQHF.